The present T cell receptor (beta chain) was sequenced within a study of cytomegalovirus exposure and HLA in healthy donors. Germline lookup yields CDR1 LGHNA and CDR2 YSLEER. Unmatched junction bases numbered 5, after V lost 1 base and J lost 0 bases. The CDR3 length is 17 residues. PCR involved 60 Vbeta and 13 Jbeta primers. The assay was immunoSEQ multiplex PCR, and TCRdb's table has in-frame clones only and misses some. The table has 100,000 to 150,000 clones, roughly 80% seen once. As regards this clone: Its antigen remains unknown.

Whole-study findings and limits: Indistinguishable V segments, including TRBV6-2 and TRBV6-3, were excluded. In vitro data verified three CMV-associated chains as specific for CMV antigens.

The sequence came from a man between 18 and 29 years old in good health and CMV-seropositive. Material: PBMCs. The chain couples TRBV4-3 to TRBJ2-7, with 11 bases that match TRBD2. The CDR3 sequence is CASSQAPSGGSSYEQYF. DNA of the CDR3: TGCGCCAGCAGCCAAGCGCCTAGCGGGGGGAGCTCCTACGAGCAGTACTTC.